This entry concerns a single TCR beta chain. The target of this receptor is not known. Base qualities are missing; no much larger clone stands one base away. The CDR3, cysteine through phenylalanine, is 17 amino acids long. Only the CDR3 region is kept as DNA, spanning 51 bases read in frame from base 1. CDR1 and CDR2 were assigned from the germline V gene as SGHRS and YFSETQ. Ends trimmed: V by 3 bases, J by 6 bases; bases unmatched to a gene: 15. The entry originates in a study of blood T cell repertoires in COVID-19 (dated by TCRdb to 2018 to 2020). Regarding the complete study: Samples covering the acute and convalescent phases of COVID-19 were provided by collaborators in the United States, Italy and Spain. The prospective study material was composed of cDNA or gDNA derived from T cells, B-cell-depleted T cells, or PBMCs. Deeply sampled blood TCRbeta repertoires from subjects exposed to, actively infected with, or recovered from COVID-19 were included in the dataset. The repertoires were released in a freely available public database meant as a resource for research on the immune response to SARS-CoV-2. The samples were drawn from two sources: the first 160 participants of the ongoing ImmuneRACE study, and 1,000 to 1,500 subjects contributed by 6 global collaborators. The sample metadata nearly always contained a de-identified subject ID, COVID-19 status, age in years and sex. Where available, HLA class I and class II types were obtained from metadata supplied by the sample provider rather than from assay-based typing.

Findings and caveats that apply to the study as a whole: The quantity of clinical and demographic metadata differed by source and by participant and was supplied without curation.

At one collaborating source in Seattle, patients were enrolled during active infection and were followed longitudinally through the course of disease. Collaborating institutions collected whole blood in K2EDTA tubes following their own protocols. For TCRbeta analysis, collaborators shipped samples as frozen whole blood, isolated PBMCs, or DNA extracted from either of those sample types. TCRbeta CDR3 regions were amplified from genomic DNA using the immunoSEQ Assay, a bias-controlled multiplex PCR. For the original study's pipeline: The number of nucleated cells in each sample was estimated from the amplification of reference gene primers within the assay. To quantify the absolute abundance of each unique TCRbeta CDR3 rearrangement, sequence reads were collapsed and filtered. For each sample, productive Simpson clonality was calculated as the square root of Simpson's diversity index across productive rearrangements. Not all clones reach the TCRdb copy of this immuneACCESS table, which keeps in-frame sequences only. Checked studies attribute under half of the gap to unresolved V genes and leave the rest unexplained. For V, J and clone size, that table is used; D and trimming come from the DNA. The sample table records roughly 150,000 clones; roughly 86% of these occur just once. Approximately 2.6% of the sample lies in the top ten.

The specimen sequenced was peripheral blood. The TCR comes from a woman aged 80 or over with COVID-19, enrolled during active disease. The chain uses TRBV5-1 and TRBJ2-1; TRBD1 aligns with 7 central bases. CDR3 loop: CASSSLSPGGVFNEQFF. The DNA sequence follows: TGCGCCAGCAGCTCCCTGTCCCCAGGGGGAGTGTTCAATGAGCAGTTCTTC.